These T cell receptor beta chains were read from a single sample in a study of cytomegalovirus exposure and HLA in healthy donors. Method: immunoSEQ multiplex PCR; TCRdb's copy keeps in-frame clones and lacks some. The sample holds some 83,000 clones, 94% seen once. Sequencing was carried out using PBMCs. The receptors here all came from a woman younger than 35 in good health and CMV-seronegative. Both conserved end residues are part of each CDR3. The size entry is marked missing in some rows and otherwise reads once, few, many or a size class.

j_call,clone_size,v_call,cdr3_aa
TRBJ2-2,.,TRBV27,CASSLYGGLSTGELFF
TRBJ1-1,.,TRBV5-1,CASSLGPGDLNTEAFF
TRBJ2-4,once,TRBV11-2,CASSASDRLGDF
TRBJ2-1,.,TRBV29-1,CSVEGGTSGTFGYNEQFF
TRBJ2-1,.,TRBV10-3,CAISEGLDHYNEQFF
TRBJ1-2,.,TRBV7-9,CASSFVQGNYGYTF
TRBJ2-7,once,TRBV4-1,CASSPAPGSYEQYF
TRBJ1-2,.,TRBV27,CASSLDRDRGYTF
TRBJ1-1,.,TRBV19,CASRIQDTEAFF
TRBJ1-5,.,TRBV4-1,CASSQLAGGSQPQHF